The 10 T cell receptor beta chains presented below share a single source sample, sequenced in a study of OX40 agonist ivuxolimab in advanced cancers. Assay: immunoSEQ multiplex PCR; the TCRdb copy retains only in-frame clones and omits some. The sample includes 60,000 to 70,000 clones, around 90% of them seen just once. The specimen comprised CD4+ or CD8+ T cells sorted from blood, sampled in a trial of the OX40 agonist ivuxolimab. These receptors all stem from an adult with an advanced solid tumor such as melanoma, head and neck, liver or kidney cancer.

The chain is built from TRBV4-2 and TRBJ2-7, with a tentative D call TRBD2 (6 bases). Looked up from germline, CDR1 is LGHNA and CDR2 is YNFKEQ. CDR3 size: 14 residues. Trimming left V 3 bases short and J 3 bases short, with 12 bases between. As DNA, the CDR3 is TGTGCCAGCAGCCAGGGACTGGACTACTACGAGCAGTACTTC. It specifies CASSQGLDYYEQYF.

The V call is TRBV6-4, the J call TRBJ2-1; the D gene is possibly TRBD2 (6 bases). The CDR3 contains 12 residues. Trimming took off 10 bases at V and 7 bases at J, with 14 bases between the two ends. CDR1 and CDR2 from the germline V gene are MRHNA and SNTAGT. The CDR3 DNA is TGTGCCACTCCCGGGAGTCTGAATGAGCAGTTCTTC. Residues: CATPGSLNEQFF.

The rearrangement links TRBV6-5 to TRBJ2-3; maybe TRBD1 (5 bases). V lost 6 bases to trimming and J lost 0 bases, with 10 bases between them. This CDR3 has 14 residues. Germline loops: CDR1 MNHEY, CDR2 SVGAGI. The CDR3 nucleotides are TGTGCCAGCAGCCAGGGTCCTAGCACAGATACGCAGTATTTT. It yields the protein CASSQGPSTDTQYF.

The J gene is TRBJ2-7, the V gene TRBV5-8; either TRBD1 or TRBD2 may fit D (6 bases each). The germline V and J ends were trimmed by 0 bases and 5 bases, with 18 bases remaining between them. CDR3 size: 16 residues. In germline, CDR1 is SGHTS, CDR2 YDEGEE. CDR3 nucleotide sequence: TGTGCCAGCAGCTTGGTATTGAGGGGGGAAGGCCACGAGCAGTACTTC. Protein product: CASSLVLRGEGHEQYF.

This chain's CDR3 is CASSPGEGADTQYF. The CDR3 nucleotides are TGTGCCAGCAGTCCGGGGGAGGGCGCAGATACGCAGTATTTT. V gene TRBV27 combines with J gene TRBJ2-3, with TRBD2 matching over 7 bases. This CDR3 is built from 14 residues. Germline V gene sequence: CDR1 MNHEY, CDR2 SMNVEV (reference sequence). Trimming cost V 5 bases and J 4 bases; bases outside gene matches: 6.

The chain couples TRBV9 to TRBJ1-1, with D possibly being TRBD1 (5 bases). The CDR3 is 15 amino acids. Germline lookup yields CDR1 SGDLS and CDR2 YYNGEE. V gave up 0 bases and J gave up 4 bases, with 13 bases separating them. This chain's CDR3 is CASSVDGGAGTEAFF. CDR3 nucleotides: TGTGCCAGCAGCGTAGATGGAGGGGCGGGCACTGAAGCTTTCTTT.

The chain uses TRBV28 and TRBJ2-5; TRBD2 aligns across 13 bases. Trimming took 7 bases from V and 6 from J; bases not matched to a gene: 5. Germline CDR1 is MDHEN and CDR2 is SYDVKM. CDR3 length: 14 residues. Here the CDR3 DNA reads TGTGCCAGCACAACTAGCGGGAGGGAGAAGACCCAGTACTTC. Translation gives CASTTSGREKTQYF.

The genes are TRBV13 and TRBJ1-3; weak D call: TRBD1 (6 bases). The CDR3 is made up of 18 amino acids. V lost 4 bases, J lost 2 bases, and 21 bases lay in between. Looked up from germline, CDR1 is PRHDT and CDR2 is FYEKMQ (reference sequence). This CDR3 is CASSSVRSSGEAGNTIYF. DNA of the CDR3: TGTGCCAGCAGCTCCGTCAGGTCCTCAGGGGAGGCTGGAAACACCATATATTTT.

The chain uses TRBV7-8 and TRBJ2-1; the match to TRBD2 covers 11 bases. Germline CDR1 and CDR2: SGHVS and FQNEAQ. The V and J ends lost 5 bases and 3 bases, in that order; junction bases with no gene match: 6. The length of the CDR3 is 16 residues. CDR3 bases: TGTGCCAGCAGCCAGCAGACTAGCGGGGACTACAATGAGCAGTTCTTC. As protein: CASSQQTSGDYNEQFF.

The chain links TRBV5-6 to TRBJ2-2; no definite D call. Trimming left V 6 bases short and J 5 bases short, with 8 bases between. Germline V gene sequence: CDR1 SGHDT, CDR2 YYEEEE. This CDR3 has 12 amino acids. This CDR3 is CASTPGTGELFF. Here the CDR3 DNA reads TGTGCCAGCACGCCCGGGACCGGGGAGCTGTTTTTT.